This T cell receptor beta chain is from a study of T-cell memory formation after mild COVID-19. Broader study findings: Second-wave clones peaking on day 37 lacked confirmed SARS-CoV-2 specificity.

This clonotype has only a few counts. The antigen remains unidentified. cDNA libraries for TCR alpha and TCR beta, carrying sample barcodes and UMIs, came from 5'RACE with constant-segment primers. MiXCR, applied by TCRdb to the 5' RACE reads, yields one record per CDR3 protein. The table lists 260,000 or so distinct CDR3 sequences, 16% of them singletons. Per germline, CDR1 MNHEY and CDR2 SVGAGI. The CDR3 sequence is 16 residues long. Trimming stripped 5 bases from V and 0 bases from J, with 14 bases between. The rearrangement uses TRBV6-5 and TRBJ1-3; TRBD1 is a possible D gene (6 bases). The sample consisted of PBMCs or a T cell subset sorted from them (not recorded which). The TCR comes from a man aged 18 to 29 who had mild COVID-19 (a few samples of this study predate the infection). Cell type and time point are not known. Here the CDR3 DNA reads TGTGCCAGCAGTCCAGGGGCGGGGAGCTCTGGAAACACCATATATTTT. Translating it yields CASSPGAGSSGNTIYF.